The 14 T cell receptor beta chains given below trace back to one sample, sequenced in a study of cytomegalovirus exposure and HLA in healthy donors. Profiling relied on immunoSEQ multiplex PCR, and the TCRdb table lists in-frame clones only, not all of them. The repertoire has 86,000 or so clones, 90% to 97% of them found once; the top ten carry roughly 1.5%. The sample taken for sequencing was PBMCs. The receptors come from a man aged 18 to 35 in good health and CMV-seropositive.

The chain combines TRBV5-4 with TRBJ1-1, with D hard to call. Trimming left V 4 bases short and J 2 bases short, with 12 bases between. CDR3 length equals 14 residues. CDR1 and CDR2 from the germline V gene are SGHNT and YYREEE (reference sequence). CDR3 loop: CASSNQVPNTEAFF. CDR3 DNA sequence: TGTGCCAGCAGCAATCAGGTACCCAACACTGAAGCTTTCTTT.

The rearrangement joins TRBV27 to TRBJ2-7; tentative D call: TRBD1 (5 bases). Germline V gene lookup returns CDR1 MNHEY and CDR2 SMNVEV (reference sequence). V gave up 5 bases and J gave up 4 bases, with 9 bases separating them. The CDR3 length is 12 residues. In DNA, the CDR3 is TGTGCCAGCAGTGGGGCGCCGTACGAGCAGTACTTC. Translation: CASSGAPYEQYF.

CDR3 protein: CASSPDRAWNTEAFF. Written as DNA, the CDR3 is TGTGCCAGCAGTCCCGACAGGGCGTGGAACACTGAAGCTTTCTTT. This chain links TRBV27 with TRBJ1-1; 7 bases align to TRBD1. The CDR3 has 15 residues. Germline V gene sequence: CDR1 MNHEY, CDR2 SMNVEV (reference sequence). The junction had 7 bases not matched to a gene; V was cut back by 5 bases and J by 1 base.

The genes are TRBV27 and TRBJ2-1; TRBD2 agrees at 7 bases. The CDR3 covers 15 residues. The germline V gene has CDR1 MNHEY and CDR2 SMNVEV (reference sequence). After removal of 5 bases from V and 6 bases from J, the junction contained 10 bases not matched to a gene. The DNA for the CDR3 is TGTGCCAGCAGTGGTCGCGGGGGACTCGGCAATGAGCAGTTCTTC. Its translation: CASSGRGGLGNEQFF.

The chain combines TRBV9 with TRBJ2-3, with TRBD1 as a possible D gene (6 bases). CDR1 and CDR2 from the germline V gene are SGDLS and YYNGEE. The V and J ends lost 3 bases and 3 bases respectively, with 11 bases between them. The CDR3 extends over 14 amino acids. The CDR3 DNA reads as TGTGCCAGCAGCGACCGGGACATAACAGATACGCAGTATTTT. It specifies CASSDRDITDTQYF.

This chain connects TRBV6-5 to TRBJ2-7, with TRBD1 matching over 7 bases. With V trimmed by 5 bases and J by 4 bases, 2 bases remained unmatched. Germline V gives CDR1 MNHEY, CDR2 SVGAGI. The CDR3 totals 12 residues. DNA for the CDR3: TGTGCCAGCAGTCGGGACAGATACGAGCAGTACTTC. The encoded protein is CASSRDRYEQYF.

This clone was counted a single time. The CDR3 sequence is CASSQDLAGWNNEQFF. Written as DNA, the CDR3 is TGTGCCAGCAGCCAGGATCTAGCGGGATGGAACAATGAGCAGTTCTTC. The chain has TRBV14 and TRBJ2-1; 9 bases align to TRBD2. This CDR3 comprises 16 residues. The trim removed 3 bases at V and 5 bases at J, leaving 8 bases unmatched. Germline loops: CDR1 SGHDN, CDR2 FVKESK.

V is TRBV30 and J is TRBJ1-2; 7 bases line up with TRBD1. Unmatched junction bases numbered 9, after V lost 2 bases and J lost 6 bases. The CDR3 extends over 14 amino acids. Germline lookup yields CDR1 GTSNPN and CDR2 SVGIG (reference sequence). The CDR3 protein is CAWSPRTGFNGYTF. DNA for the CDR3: TGTGCCTGGAGTCCCCGGACAGGATTTAATGGCTACACCTTC.

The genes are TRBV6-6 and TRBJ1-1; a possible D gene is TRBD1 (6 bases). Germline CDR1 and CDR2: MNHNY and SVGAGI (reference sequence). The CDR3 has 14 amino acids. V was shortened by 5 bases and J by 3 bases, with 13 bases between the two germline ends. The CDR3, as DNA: TGTGCCAGCAGTGTTCGGGACAAGGACACTGAAGCTTTCTTT. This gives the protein CASSVRDKDTEAFF.

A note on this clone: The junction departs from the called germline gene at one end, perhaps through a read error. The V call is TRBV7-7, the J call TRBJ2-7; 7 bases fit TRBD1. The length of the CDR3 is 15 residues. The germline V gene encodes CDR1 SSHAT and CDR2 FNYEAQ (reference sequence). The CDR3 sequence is CASSLFTGDSYEQYF. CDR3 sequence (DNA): TGTGCTAGCAGCTTATTTACAGGGGACTCCTACGAGCAGTACTTC.

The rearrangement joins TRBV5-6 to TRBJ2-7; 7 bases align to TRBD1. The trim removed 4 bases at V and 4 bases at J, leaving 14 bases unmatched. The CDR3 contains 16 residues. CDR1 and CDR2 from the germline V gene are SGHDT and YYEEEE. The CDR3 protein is CASSQLRTGVSYEQYF. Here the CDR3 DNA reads TGTGCCAGCAGCCAGCTCCGGACAGGAGTATCATACGAGCAGTACTTC.

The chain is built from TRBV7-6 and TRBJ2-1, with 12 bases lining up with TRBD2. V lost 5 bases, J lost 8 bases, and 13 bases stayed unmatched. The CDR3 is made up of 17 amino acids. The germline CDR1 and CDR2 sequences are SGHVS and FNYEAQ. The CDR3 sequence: CASSRHSASGRDDEQFF. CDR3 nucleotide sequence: TGTGCCAGCAGCCGCCACTCGGCTAGCGGGAGGGATGATGAGCAGTTCTTC.

CDR3 bases: TGTGCCAGCACCGGGACAGGGGGCTGGGATACGCAGTATTTT. This sequence encodes CASTGTGGWDTQYF. This chain links TRBV27 with TRBJ2-3; 12 bases align to TRBD1. CDR3 length equals 14 residues. With V trimmed by 7 bases and J by 6 bases, 5 bases remained unmatched. CDR1 and CDR2 (germline): MNHEY, SMNVEV (reference sequence).

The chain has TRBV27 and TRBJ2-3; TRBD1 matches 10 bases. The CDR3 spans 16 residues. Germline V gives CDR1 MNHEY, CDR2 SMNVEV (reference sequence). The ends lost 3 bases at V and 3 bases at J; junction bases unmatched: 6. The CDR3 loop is CASSFLRTGGTDTQYF. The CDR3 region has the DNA TGTGCCAGCAGTTTCCTCAGGACAGGGGGAACAGATACGCAGTATTTT.